Listed below are T cell receptor beta chains from one sample, sequenced in a study of vaccination and CD4 T cells after COVID-19. These receptors are not linked to any known antigen. TCRdb passed the PCR reads through MiXCR, listing each CDR3 protein once. The data contain about 21,000 distinct CDR3 sequences, less than 75% of them singletons. Source material: CD4+ T cells from blood, cultured in vitro. The receptor source for this set is a human donor who had recovered from COVID-19. CDR3s include the opening cysteine and the closing phenylalanine or tryptophan.

j_call: TRBJ1-5; v_call: TRBV6-1; cdr3_aa: CASSPQGTGPQHF
j_call: TRBJ2-1; v_call: TRBV27; cdr3_aa: CASSLYPGHEQFF
j_call: TRBJ2-5; v_call: TRBV11-3; cdr3_aa: CASSLDPGTFQETQYF
j_call: TRBJ2-2; v_call: TRBV10-1; cdr3_aa: CASQPTSRGELFF
j_call: TRBJ2-7; v_call: TRBV19; cdr3_aa: CASSKDRTTYEQYF
j_call: TRBJ2-5; v_call: TRBV5-1; cdr3_aa: CASSSAGTSGRAWETQYF
j_call: TRBJ1-2; v_call: TRBV4-1; cdr3_aa: CASSQEVDRGLHGYTF
j_call: TRBJ1-4; v_call: TRBV20-1; cdr3_aa: CSALQLNEKLFF
j_call: TRBJ2-7; v_call: TRBV2; cdr3_aa: CASSEQGSAYEQYF
j_call: TRBJ1-2; v_call: TRBV6-5; cdr3_aa: CASSSGQGDGYTF
j_call: TRBJ1-2; v_call: TRBV7-2; cdr3_aa: CASSLAPSDSLRGYTF
j_call: TRBJ2-2; v_call: TRBV24-1; cdr3_aa: CATSWAGGNTGELFF
j_call: TRBJ2-3; v_call: TRBV7-3; cdr3_aa: CASGPGGIGADTQYF
j_call: TRBJ1-5; v_call: TRBV10-3; cdr3_aa: CAISEHGTSDSNQPQHF
j_call: TRBJ1-2; v_call: TRBV7-8; cdr3_aa: CASSPGQGGYGYTF
j_call: TRBJ1-5; v_call: TRBV28; cdr3_aa: CASSSGQLNQPQHF
j_call: TRBJ1-5; v_call: TRBV19; cdr3_aa: CASRPGPQTQPQHF
j_call: TRBJ1-1; v_call: TRBV20-1; cdr3_aa: CSASTGQGAEAFF
j_call: TRBJ1-5; v_call: TRBV2; cdr3_aa: CASSERTENQPQHF
j_call: TRBJ2-7; v_call: TRBV18; cdr3_aa: CASSQGTSGSDEQYF
j_call: TRBJ2-1; v_call: TRBV15; cdr3_aa: CATSRVASAYNEQFF
j_call: TRBJ1-1; v_call: TRBV25-1; cdr3_aa: CASRRIGAGVDTEAFF
j_call: TRBJ1-5; v_call: TRBV19; cdr3_aa: CASTQQAQTGAFSNQPQHF
j_call: TRBJ2-5; v_call: TRBV28; cdr3_aa: CASSLGDRVPGWTQYF
j_call: TRBJ1-2; v_call: TRBV7-2; cdr3_aa: CASSLLGENYGYTF
j_call: TRBJ2-2; v_call: TRBV20-1; cdr3_aa: CSARPGQNTGELFF
j_call: TRBJ1-2; v_call: TRBV24-1; cdr3_aa: CATSDNTHYGYTF
j_call: TRBJ2-5; v_call: TRBV6-1; cdr3_aa: CASRRSVQGFQETQYF